This is a list of T cell receptor beta chains from one sample in a study of blood T cell dynamics during melanoma immunotherapy. Sequencing used immunoSEQ multiplex PCR; TCRdb keeps in-frame clones, though not all of them. This sample has about 10,000 clones; about 85% occur once, and the top ten carry 9.5% to 10%. The sample in question was blood, obtained from a patient treated with checkpoint blockade. These receptors were taken from a human donor with melanoma. Each CDR3 is given with its conserved first and last residue. The D gene is left open where the match is weak. The listing skips clone size in some rows; elsewhere it reads once, few, many or a size class.

abundance	len	d_gene	v_gene	j_gene	CDR3nt	CDR3aa
-	15	-	TRBV7-9	TRBJ2-2	TGTGCCAGCAGCCGTACTGTCGCAGGAACCGGGGAGCTGTTTTTT	CASSRTVAGTGELFF
once	15	TRBD2	TRBV5-4	TRBJ2-1	TGTGCCAGCAGCTCACTAGCGGACCCCTACAATGAGCAGTTCTTC	CASSSLADPYNEQFF
-	16	TRBD1	TRBV5-1	TRBJ1-3	TGCGCCAGCAGGTCCGGGACAGCAATCTCTGGCAACACCATATATTTT	CASRSGTAISGNTIYF
-	15	TRBD1	TRBV19	TRBJ1-5	TGTGCCAGTAGTATCTATGGGGACAGGGATCAGCCCCAGCATTTT	CASSIYGDRDQPQHF
-	15	TRBD1	TRBV30	TRBJ2-7	TGTGCCTGGAAATTCCGGGACAGGGCACTTTACGAGCAGTACTTC	CAWKFRDRALYEQYF
-	18	TRBD2	TRBV9	TRBJ2-1	TGTGCCAGCAGCGTTCAAGGGACTAGCGGGAGTGGAGGCAATGAGCAGTTCTTC	CASSVQGTSGSGGNEQFF
-	12	TRBD1	TRBV30	TRBJ2-7	TGTGCCTGGAAGGACAGGGGTAACGAGCAGTACTTC	CAWKDRGNEQYF
-	14	TRBD1	TRBV6-1	TRBJ1-4	TGTGCCACCACAAAGGGGACAGGGTACGAAAAACTGTTTTTT	CATTKGTGYEKLFF
-	13	-	TRBV15	TRBJ2-7	TGTGCCACCAGCACGAGACAGTCGGGGGAGCAGTACTTC	CATSTRQSGEQYF
-	15	TRBD1	TRBV5-1	TRBJ1-1	TGCGCCAGCAGCACCCGGACAGGGGCGAACACTGAAGCTTTCTTT	CASSTRTGANTEAFF
once	15	-	TRBV27	TRBJ1-5	TGTGCCAGCAGGATTGTCGGGGGAGGCAATCAGCCCCAGCATTTT	CASRIVGGGNQPQHF
once	13	-	TRBV5-1	TRBJ1-2	TGCGCCAGCAGCTTGGATGGGGGAGGTGGCTACACCTTC	CASSLDGGGGYTF
few	12	-	TRBV10-3	TRBJ1-2	TGTGCCATCAGCCCTGAGGGGTTGAGCTACACCTTC	CAISPEGLSYTF
-	14	TRBD1	TRBV5-1	TRBJ1-1	TGCGCCAGCAGCTTTGGACAGGGGAAGACTGAAGCTTTCTTT	CASSFGQGKTEAFF
-	14	TRBD1	TRBV5-1	TRBJ2-1	TGCGCCAGCAGCCCGGGACAGGGGTTCGATGAGCAGTTCTTC	CASSPGQGFDEQFF
-	14	-	TRBV18	TRBJ2-7	TGTGCCAGCTCACCACCGGCAAGAACCTACGAGCAGTACTTC	CASSPPARTYEQYF
-	14	-	TRBV10-2	TRBJ2-1	TGCGCCAGCATTTATGATAGCTCCTACAATGAGCAGTTCTTC	CASIYDSSYNEQFF
few	13	TRBD1	TRBV15	TRBJ2-1	TGTGCCACCTCCGGGACAGGGAACAATGAGCAGTTCTTC	CATSGTGNNEQFF
-	14	TRBD1	TRBV6-1	TRBJ2-7	TGTGCCAGCAGTACCCTGGGACAGACCTACGAGCAGTACTTC	CASSTLGQTYEQYF
-	15	TRBD1	TRBV2	TRBJ2-3	TGTGCCAGCAGTCGAAAGACAGGGGGGACAGATACGCAGTATTTT	CASSRKTGGTDTQYF
-	15	-	TRBV9	TRBJ2-3	TGTGCCAGCAGCCCCCGGAGAACTAGCACAGATACGCAGTATTTT	CASSPRRTSTDTQYF
-	14	-	TRBV15	TRBJ1-5	TGTGCCACCTCCCAGGGGTATAGCAATCAGCCCCAGCATTTT	CATSQGYSNQPQHF
-	14	TRBD2	TRBV11-2	TRBJ2-5	TGTGCCAGCAGCTTTAGCGGGGGGGCCAGGCGTGAGTACTTC	CASSFSGGARREYF
-	16	TRBD2	TRBV27	TRBJ2-1	TGTGCCAGCAGTAAGGGACTAGCGGGAGTGGGCAATGAGCAGTTCTTC	CASSKGLAGVGNEQFF
once	16	-	TRBV21-1	TRBJ2-2	TGTGCCAGCAGCACGAGACAGTGGAGAGACACCGGGGAGCTGTTTTTT	CASSTRQWRDTGELFF
-	12	-	TRBV18	TRBJ2-5	TGTGCCAGCTCACCGGGAAGGGAGACCCAGTACTTC	CASSPGRETQYF
-	15	-	TRBV2	TRBJ1-5	TGTGCCAGCGGCTACTTTAGACCTGGAAGGCAGCCCCAGCATTTT	CASGYFRPGRQPQHF
-	12	-	TRBV11-1	TRBJ1-2	TGTGCCAGCAGCTCGGACAGCTATGGCTACACCTTC	CASSSDSYGYTF
-	14	-	TRBV2	TRBJ2-2	TGTGCCAGCAGTGATCGCGGGAACACCGGGGAGCTGTTTTTT	CASSDRGNTGELFF
-	12	-	TRBV28	TRBJ2-7	TGTGCCAGCAGTTGGAACTCGGGCGAGCAGTACTTC	CASSWNSGEQYF
-	15	TRBD1	TRBV28	TRBJ2-5	TGTGCCAGCAGTTCGCCCGGACAGGCCGGATGGGCCCAGTACTTC	CASSSPGQAGWAQYF
-	14	TRBD1	TRBV28	TRBJ1-4	TGTGTCAGCAGTTTGACAGGGGGCGTCGAAAAACTGTTTTTT	CVSSLTGGVEKLFF
-	13	TRBD1	TRBV28	TRBJ2-7	TGTGCGGTTGGGGGGGACAGGGTAAGGGAGCAGTACTTC	CAVGGDRVREQYF
-	15	TRBD1	TRBV9	TRBJ2-1	TGTGCCAGCAGCCCCGATCGAGGGGGCTGGAATGAGCAGTTCTTC	CASSPDRGGWNEQFF
-	15	-	TRBV27	TRBJ2-7	TGTGCCAGCAGTCGCGCCGGGACGATGATGGGGCAGCAGTACTTC	CASSRAGTMMGQQYF
-	12	-	TRBV25-1	TRBJ2-7	TGTGCCAGCAGTGGGCTAGCTCGCGAGCAGTACTTC	CASSGLAREQYF
-	12	-	TRBV4-2	TRBJ2-3	TGTGCCAGCAGTCAGCGGAGGGATACGCAGTATTTT	CASSQRRDTQYF
-	16	TRBD2	TRBV6-6	TRBJ2-1	TGTGCCAGCAGTCCCACGACTAGCGGGACTTACAATGAGCAGTTCTTC	CASSPTTSGTYNEQFF
-	12	-	TRBV30	TRBJ2-7	TGTGCCTGGAGGGAATCCGCCTACGAGCAGTACTTC	CAWRESAYEQYF